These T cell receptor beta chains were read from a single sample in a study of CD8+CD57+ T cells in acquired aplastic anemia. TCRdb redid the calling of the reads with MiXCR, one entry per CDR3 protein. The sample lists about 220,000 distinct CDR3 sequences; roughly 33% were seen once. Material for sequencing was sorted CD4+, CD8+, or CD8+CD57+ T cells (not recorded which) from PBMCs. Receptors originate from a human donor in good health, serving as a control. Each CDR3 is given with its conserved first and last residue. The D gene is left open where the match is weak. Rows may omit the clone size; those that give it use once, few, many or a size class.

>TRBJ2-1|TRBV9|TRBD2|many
TGTGCCAGCAGCGAGACTAGCGGGCCATGGGATGAGCAGTTCTTC
CASSETSGPWDEQFF
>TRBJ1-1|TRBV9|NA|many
TGTGCCAGCAGCAAAAACAGGAAGAACACTGAAGCTTTCTTT
CASSKNRKNTEAFF
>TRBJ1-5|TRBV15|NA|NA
TGTGCCACCAGCAGAGAAGGGGCCCAATGGTGGAAGCCCCAGCATTTT
CATSREGAQWWKPQHF
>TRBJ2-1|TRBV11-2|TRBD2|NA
TGTGCCAGCAGCCCGGTACGGACTAGCGGGGGCAATGAGCAGTTCTTC
CASSPVRTSGGNEQFF
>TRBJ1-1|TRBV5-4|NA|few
TGTGCCAGCAGTCGTTCATTTGGTATGAACACTGAAGCTTTCTTT
CASSRSFGMNTEAFF
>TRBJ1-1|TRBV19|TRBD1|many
TGTGCCAGTAGTATTGGCCCCACTCCGGGGACAGCCACAATGAACACTGAAGCTTTCTTT
CASSIGPTPGTATMNTEAFF
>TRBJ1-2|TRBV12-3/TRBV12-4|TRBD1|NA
TGTGCCAGCAAAAGACAGGGGGCCCTCTATGGCTACACCTTC
CASKRQGALYGYTF
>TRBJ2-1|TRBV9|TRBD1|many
TGTGCCAGCAGCGTCAGGACAGGGAACAATGAGCAGTTCTTC
CASSVRTGNNEQFF
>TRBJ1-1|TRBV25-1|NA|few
TGTGCCAGCAATTACGGGAACACTGAAGCTTTCTTT
CASNYGNTEAFF
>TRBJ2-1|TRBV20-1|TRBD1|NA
TGCAGTGCTGAACCGGGACAGTCCTACAATGAGCAGTTCTTC
CSAEPGQSYNEQFF
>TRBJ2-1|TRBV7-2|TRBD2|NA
TGTGCCAGCAGCTTCGCGGGGGGGCCTGACAATGAGCAGTTCTTC
CASSFAGGPDNEQFF
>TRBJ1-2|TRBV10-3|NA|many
TGTGCCATCAGTGGCATTAGGACCTATGGCTACACCTTC
CAISGIRTYGYTF
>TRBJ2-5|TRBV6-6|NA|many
TGTGCCAGCAGTTACAAAGCAGGGATAGGGGAGACCCAGTACTTC
CASSYKAGIGETQYF
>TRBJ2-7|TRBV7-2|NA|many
TGTGCCAGCAGCCGGGGGAGGACAGAGTCCTACGAGCAGTACTTC
CASSRGRTESYEQYF
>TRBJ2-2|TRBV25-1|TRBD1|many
TGTGCCAGCAGTGGATTAGCCGGGACAGGGAACACCGGGGAGCTGTTTTTT
CASSGLAGTGNTGELFF
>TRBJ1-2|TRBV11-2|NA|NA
TGTGCCAGCAGCCAAGGCATCAACTATGGCTACACCTTC
CASSQGINYGYTF
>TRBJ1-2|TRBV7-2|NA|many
TGTGCCAGCAGCCCCTTGGGGGGTTCTTCATTTGGCTACACCTTC
CASSPLGGSSFGYTF
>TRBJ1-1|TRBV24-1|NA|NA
TGTGCCACCAGTGATGCCGGGACGGACAACACTGAAGCTTTCTTT
CATSDAGTDNTEAFF
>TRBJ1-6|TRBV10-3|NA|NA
TGTGCCATCAGTAGTGCGTTGAGTCAGGGGAATTCACCCCTCCACTTT
CAISSALSQGNSPLHF
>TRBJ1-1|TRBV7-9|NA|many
TGTGCCAGCAGCTGGGGGGGGTGGGCTTTCTTT
CASSWGGWAFF
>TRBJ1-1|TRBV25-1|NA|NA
TGTGCCAGCTCAGGGGCTTCGGGGAGCACTGAAGCTTTCTTT
CASSGASGSTEAFF
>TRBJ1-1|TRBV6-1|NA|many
TGTGCCTTAACTCCCGGGTCTTGGGACACTGAAGCTTTCTTT
CALTPGSWDTEAFF